Sequencing of this T cell receptor beta chain was carried out in a study of T cell responses to AZD1222 COVID-19 vaccine. General observations from the study: Mostly white British, mostly female donors; authors suggested clonal diversity may be underestimated. Spike-specific TCR breadth and depth were elevated following two AZD1222 doses. Nearly half of the spike-specific TCRs reportedly recognize variant regions that carry no mutations. Sampling captured repertoires only after the peak T cell response.

Generated by immunoSEQ multiplex PCR, the TCRdb table keeps only in-frame clones and is missing some. The data show over 60,000 clones, roughly 84% seen once. Per the germline V gene, CDR1 is LNHDA and CDR2 is SQIVND (reference sequence). The CDR3 is 13 amino acids. The V and J ends lost 7 bases and 2 bases respectively, with 9 bases between them. Details on this clone: Its antigen is still unknown.

This receptor was identified in an adult in good health. The chain combines TRBV19 with TRBJ1-5, with D uncertain. The sequencing used peripheral blood, collected on day 0 of AZD1222 vaccination. The CDR3 is CASTTVRNQPQHF. CDR3 nucleotide sequence: TGTGCCAGTACAACGGTTCGCAATCAGCCCCAGCATTTT.